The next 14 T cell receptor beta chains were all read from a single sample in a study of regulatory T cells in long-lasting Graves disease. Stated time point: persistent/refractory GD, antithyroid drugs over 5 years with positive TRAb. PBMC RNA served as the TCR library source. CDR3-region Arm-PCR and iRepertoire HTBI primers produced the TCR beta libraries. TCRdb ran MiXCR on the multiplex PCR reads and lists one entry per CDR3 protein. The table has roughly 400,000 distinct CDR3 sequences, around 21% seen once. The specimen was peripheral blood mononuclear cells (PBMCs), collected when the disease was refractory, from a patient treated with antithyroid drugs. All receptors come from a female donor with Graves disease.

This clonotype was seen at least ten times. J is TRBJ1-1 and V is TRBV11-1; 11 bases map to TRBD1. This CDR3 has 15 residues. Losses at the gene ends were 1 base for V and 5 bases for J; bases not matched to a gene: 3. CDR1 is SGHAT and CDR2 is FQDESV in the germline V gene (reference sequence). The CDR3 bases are TGTGCCAGCAGCTTAGTGGACAGGGGGCGAACTGAAGCTTTCTTT. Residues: CASSLVDRGRTEAFF.

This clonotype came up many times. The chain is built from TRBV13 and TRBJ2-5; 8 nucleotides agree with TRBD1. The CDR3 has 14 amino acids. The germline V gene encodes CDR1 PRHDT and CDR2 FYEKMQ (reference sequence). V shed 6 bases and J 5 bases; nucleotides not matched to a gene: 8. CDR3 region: CASSLTTGDETQYF. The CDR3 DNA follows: TGTGCCAGCAGTCTTACGACAGGGGATGAGACCCAGTACTTC. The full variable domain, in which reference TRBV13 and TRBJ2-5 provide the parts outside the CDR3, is AAGVIQSPRHLIKEKRETATLKCYPIPRHDTVYWYQQGPGQDPQFLISFYEKMQSDKGSIPDRFSAQQFSDYHSELNMSSLELGDSALYFCASSLTTGDETQYFGPGTRLLVL.

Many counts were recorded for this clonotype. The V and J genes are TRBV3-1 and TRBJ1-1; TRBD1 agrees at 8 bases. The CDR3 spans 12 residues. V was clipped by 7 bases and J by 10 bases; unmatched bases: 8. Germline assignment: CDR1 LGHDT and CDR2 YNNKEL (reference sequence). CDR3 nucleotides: TGTGCCAGCACCCTTGGGGACAGGAGAGCTTTCTTT. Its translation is CASTLGDRRAFF. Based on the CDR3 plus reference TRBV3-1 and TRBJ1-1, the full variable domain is DTAVSQTPKYLVTQMGNDKSIKCEQNLGHDTMYWYKQDSKKFLKIMFSYNNKELIINETVPNRFSPKSPDKAHLNLHINSLELGDSAVYFCASTLGDRRAFFGQGTRLTVV.

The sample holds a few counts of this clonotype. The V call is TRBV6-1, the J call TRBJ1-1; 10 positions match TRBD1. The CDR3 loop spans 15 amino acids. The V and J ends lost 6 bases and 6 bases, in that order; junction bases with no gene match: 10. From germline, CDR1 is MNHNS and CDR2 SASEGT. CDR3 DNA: TGTGCCAGCAGCAGCCCTCAAGACAGGGGGCCTGAAGCTTTCTTT. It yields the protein CASSSPQDRGPEAFF.

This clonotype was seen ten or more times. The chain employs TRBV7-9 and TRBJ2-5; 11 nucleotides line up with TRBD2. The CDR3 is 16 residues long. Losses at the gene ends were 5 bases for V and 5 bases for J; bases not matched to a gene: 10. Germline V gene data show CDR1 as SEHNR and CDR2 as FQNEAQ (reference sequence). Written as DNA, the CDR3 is TGTGCCAGCAGCCAGACACTAGCGGGAGTGTTGGAGACCCAGTACTTC. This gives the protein CASSQTLAGVLETQYF.

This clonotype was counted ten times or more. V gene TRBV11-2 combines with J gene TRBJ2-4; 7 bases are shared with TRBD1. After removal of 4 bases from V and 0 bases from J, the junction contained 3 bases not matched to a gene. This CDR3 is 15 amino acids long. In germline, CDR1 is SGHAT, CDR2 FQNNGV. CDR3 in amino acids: CASSSTGLAKNIQYF. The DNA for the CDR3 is TGTGCCAGCAGCTCGACAGGGCTAGCCAAAAACATTCAGTACTTC.

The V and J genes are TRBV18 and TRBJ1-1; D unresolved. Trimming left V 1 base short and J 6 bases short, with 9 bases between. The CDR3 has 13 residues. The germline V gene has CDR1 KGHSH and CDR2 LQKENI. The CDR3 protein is CASSPLTLAEAFF. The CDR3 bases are TGTGCCAGCTCACCACTCACCCTGGCTGAAGCTTTCTTT. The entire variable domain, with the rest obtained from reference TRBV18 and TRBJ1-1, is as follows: NAGVMQNPRHLVRRRGQEARLRCSPMKGHSHVYWYRQLPEEGLKFMVYLQKENIIDESGMPKERFSAEFPKEGPSILRIQQVVRGDSAAYFCASSPLTLAEAFFGQGTRLTVV.

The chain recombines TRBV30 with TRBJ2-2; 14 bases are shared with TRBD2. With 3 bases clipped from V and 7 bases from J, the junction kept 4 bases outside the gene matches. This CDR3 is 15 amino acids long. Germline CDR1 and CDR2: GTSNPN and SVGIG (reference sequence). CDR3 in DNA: TGTGCCTGGAGGGGACTAGCGGGAGTCGGCGGGGAGCTGTTTTTT. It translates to CAWRGLAGVGGELFF.

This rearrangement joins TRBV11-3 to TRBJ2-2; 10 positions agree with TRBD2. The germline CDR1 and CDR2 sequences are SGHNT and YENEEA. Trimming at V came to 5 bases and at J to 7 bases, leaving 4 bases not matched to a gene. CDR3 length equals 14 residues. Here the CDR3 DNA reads TGTGCCAGCAGCCCCGGGACTAGCGACGGGGAGCTGTTTTTT. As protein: CASSPGTSDGELFF. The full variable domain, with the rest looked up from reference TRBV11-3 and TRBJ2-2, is EAGVVQSPRYKIIEKKQPVAFWCNPISGHNTLYWYLQNLGQGPELLIRYENEEAVDDSQLPKDRFSAERLKGVDSTLKIQPAELGDSAVYLCASSPGTSDGELFFGEGSRLTVL.

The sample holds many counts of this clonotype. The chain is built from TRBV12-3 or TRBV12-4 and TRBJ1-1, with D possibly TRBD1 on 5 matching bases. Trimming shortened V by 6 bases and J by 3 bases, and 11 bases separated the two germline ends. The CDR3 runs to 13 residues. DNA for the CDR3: TGTGCCAGCAGCTCGGGGCAGTACACTGAAGCTTTCTTT. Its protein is CASSSGQYTEAFF.

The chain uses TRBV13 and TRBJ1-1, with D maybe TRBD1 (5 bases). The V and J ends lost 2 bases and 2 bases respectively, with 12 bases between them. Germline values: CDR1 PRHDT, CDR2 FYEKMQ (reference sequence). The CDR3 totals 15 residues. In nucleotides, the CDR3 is TGTGCCAGCAGCTTATGGGGCTGGGGTAACACTGAAGCTTTCTTT. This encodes CASSLWGWGNTEAFF.

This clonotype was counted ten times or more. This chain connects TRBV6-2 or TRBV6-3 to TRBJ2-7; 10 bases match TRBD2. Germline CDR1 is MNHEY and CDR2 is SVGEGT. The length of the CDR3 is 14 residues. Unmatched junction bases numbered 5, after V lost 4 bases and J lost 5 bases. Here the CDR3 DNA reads TGTGCCAGCAGTTCAGCGGGAGGGCCCCACGAGCAGTACTTC. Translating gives CASSSAGGPHEQYF.

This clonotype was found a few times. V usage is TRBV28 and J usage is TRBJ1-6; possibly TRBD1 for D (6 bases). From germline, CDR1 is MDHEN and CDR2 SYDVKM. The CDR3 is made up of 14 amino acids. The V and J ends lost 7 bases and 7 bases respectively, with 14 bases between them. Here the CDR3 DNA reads TGTGCCAGCATCTTCCAGGGGAGCAATTCACCCCTCCACTTT. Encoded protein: CASIFQGSNSPLHF.

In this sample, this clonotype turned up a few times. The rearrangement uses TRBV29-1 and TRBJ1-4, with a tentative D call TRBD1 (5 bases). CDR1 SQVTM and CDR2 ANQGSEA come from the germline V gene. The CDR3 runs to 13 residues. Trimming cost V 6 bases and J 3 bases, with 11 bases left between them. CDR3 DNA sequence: TGCAGCGTCCTGGCAGGGTCTAATGAAAAACTGTTTTTT. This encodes CSVLAGSNEKLFF.